The 16 T cell receptor beta chains below come from one sample, sequenced in a study of PD-1 blockade in classical Hodgkin lymphoma. The table came from immunoSEQ multiplex PCR; TCRdb's copy has only in-frame clones and leaves some out. The repertoire consists of 8,500 to 10,000 clones, with about nine tenths occurring once and the leading ten covering about 8.3%. Regarding time point: newly diagnosed, previously untreated cHL patient sample. Thawed PBMCs were subjected to magnetic negative selection, which yielded isolated CD8+ T cells. The sample comprised CD8+ T cells from blood. The source of these receptors is a human donor with classical Hodgkin lymphoma.

CDR3 region: CASSVAGGGNEQFF. CDR3 sequence (DNA): TGTGCCAGCAGCGTAGCTGGGGGCGGCAATGAGCAGTTCTTC. The chain employs TRBV9 and TRBJ2-1; D perhaps matches TRBD1 (6 bases). The germline CDR1 and CDR2 sequences are SGDLS and YYNGEE. There are 14 residues in the CDR3. The V end was cut by 0 bases, the J end by 6 bases, with 10 bases between.

This sequence joins TRBV30 and TRBJ2-7, with 7 bases fitting TRBD1. The CDR3 sequence is 15 residues long. Germline V gives CDR1 GTSNPN, CDR2 SVGIG (reference sequence). After removal of 0 bases from V and 3 bases from J, the junction contained 8 bases not matched to a gene. CDR3 bases: TGTGCCTGGAGTGTACGATTGGGACAGAGCTACGAGCAGTACTTC. Residues: CAWSVRLGQSYEQYF.

The J gene is TRBJ1-1, the V gene TRBV19; D not certain. Germline loops: CDR1 LNHDA, CDR2 SQIVND (reference sequence). Trimming took off 7 bases at V and 0 bases at J, with 12 bases between the two ends. The CDR3 spans 14 residues. In DNA, the CDR3 is TGTGCCAGTACCCAGTCGGGAGTGAACACTGAAGCTTTCTTT. Translation: CASTQSGVNTEAFF.

The chain couples TRBV6-5 to TRBJ2-1, with unresolved D. Germline values: CDR1 MNHEY, CDR2 SVGAGI. The CDR3 is 15 residues long. V lost 6 bases and J 6 bases, leaving 18 bases between the germline ends. The CDR3: CASSFAIPLGNEQFF. Here the CDR3 DNA reads TGTGCCAGCAGCTTTGCCATCCCCCTGGGCAATGAGCAGTTCTTC.

This clone was seen just once. This chain joins TRBV7-3 and TRBJ2-1, with D unclear. Trimming removed 2 bases from V and 2 bases from J, with 10 bases in between. The CDR3 has 15 amino acids. Germline V gives CDR1 SGHTA, CDR2 FQGTGA. CDR3 amino acids: CASSLRQGTYNEQFF. The CDR3, as DNA: TGTGCCAGCAGCTTACGCCAAGGGACCTACAATGAGCAGTTCTTC.

V and J are TRBV19 and TRBJ1-2, with D maybe TRBD1 (5 bases). Trimming removed 6 bases from V and 5 bases from J, with 19 bases in between. CDR1 is LNHDA, CDR2 SQIVND, per germline (reference sequence). This CDR3 has 15 residues. This CDR3 reads CASSPAHRMGYGYTF. CDR3 bases: TGTGCCAGTAGCCCCGCGCACAGGATGGGGTATGGCTACACCTTC.

The V call is TRBV27, the J call TRBJ1-5; the match to TRBD1 covers 7 bases. The germline CDR1 and CDR2 sequences are MNHEY and SMNVEV (reference sequence). This CDR3 is built from 16 residues. Trimming cost V 0 bases and J 5 bases; bases outside gene matches: 7. The CDR3 nucleotides read TGTGCCAGCAGTTTATCAGGACAAGGGGGCGATCAGCCCCAGCATTTT. Protein: CASSLSGQGGDQPQHF.

J is TRBJ1-1 and V is TRBV30, with no clear D. Germline CDR1 and CDR2: GTSNPN and SVGIG (reference sequence). Trimming shortened V by 8 bases and J by 4 bases, and 17 bases separated the two germline ends. The CDR3 is made up of 13 amino acids. This chain's CDR3 is CAGRNSGVTEAFF. The CDR3 bases are TGTGCCGGTAGAAATAGCGGGGTCACTGAAGCTTTCTTT.

J is TRBJ2-5 and V is TRBV5-1; TRBD1 is a possible D gene (6 bases). The V end lost 4 bases, the J end lost 4 bases, and 20 bases lay between the germline ends. This CDR3 is built from 16 residues. The germline CDR1 and CDR2 sequences are SGHRS and YFSETQ. The CDR3 here is CASSPGIGGRGETQYF. In DNA, the CDR3 is TGCGCCAGCAGCCCCGGGATAGGGGGTAGGGGAGAGACCCAGTACTTC.

This clone was detected only a few times. The chain has TRBV21-1 and TRBJ1-5; the table's TRBD1 call for D was not verified on the DNA. TRBV21-1 corresponds to a pseudogene. This CDR3 region has 14 residues. As DNA, the CDR3 is TGTGCCAGCAGCAAAGCAGGGGCATGTCAGCCCCAGCATTTT. Its translation: CASSKAGACQPQHF.

The V call is TRBV5-4, the J call TRBJ2-5; no reliable D call. The J call could be wrong; TRBJ2-7 is a better fit for the DNA end. Germline V gene data show CDR1 as SGHNT and CDR2 as YYREEE (reference sequence). The CDR3 is 15 residues long. DNA of the CDR3: TGTGCCAGCAGCTTCCCAGCGCCCGGCTCCTACGAGCAGTACTTC. It specifies CASSFPAPGSYEQYF.

V is TRBV9 and J is TRBJ2-3, with 8 bases fitting TRBD1. The ends lost 4 bases at V and 4 bases at J; junction bases unmatched: 8. CDR1 and CDR2 (germline): SGDLS, YYNGEE. CDR3 size: 15 residues. Here the CDR3 reads CASSSRDRRADTQYF. As DNA, the CDR3 is TGTGCCAGCAGCTCGCGGGACAGGCGGGCAGATACGCAGTATTTT.

V gene TRBV5-1 combines with J gene TRBJ2-3; D unresolved. The CDR3 covers 15 residues. Germline V gene sequence: CDR1 SGHRS, CDR2 YFSETQ. V lost 4 bases and J 6 bases, leaving 18 bases between the germline ends. The CDR3 is CASSPTGSRRDTQYF. The CDR3 nucleotides read TGCGCCAGCAGCCCAACCGGGTCCCGCCGGGATACGCAGTATTTT.

The CDR3 is CASSSIPGQGDEKLFF. The CDR3 bases are TGTGCCAGCAGTTCAATACCGGGACAGGGGGATGAAAAACTGTTTTTT. The V gene is TRBV27, the J gene TRBJ1-4, with 11 bases matching TRBD1. The CDR3 contains 16 residues. The germline gives CDR1 MNHEY, CDR2 SMNVEV (reference sequence). J was trimmed by 6 bases and V by 4 bases; bases with no gene match: 7.

CDR3 DNA: TGTGCCAGCAGTATCGGACAGGGTGTTAAGACTGAAGCTTTCTTT. Its protein is CASSIGQGVKTEAFF. The chain employs TRBV6-1 and TRBJ1-1; TRBD1 agrees at 8 bases. The CDR3 extends over 15 amino acids. Germline assignment: CDR1 MNHNS and CDR2 SASEGT. Trimming removed 5 bases from V and 5 bases from J; junction bases left unmatched: 10.

The rearrangement uses TRBV5-1 and TRBJ2-7; tentative D call: TRBD2 (6 bases). CDR1 SGHRS and CDR2 YFSETQ come from the germline V gene. V lost 7 bases and J lost 0, with 14 bases in between. This CDR3 has 14 amino acids. CDR3 sequence: CASLVAESSYEQYF. The CDR3 nucleotides are TGCGCCAGCCTCGTAGCGGAGAGCTCCTACGAGCAGTACTTC.